The present T cell receptor beta chain was sequenced within a study of STAT5B mutations in CD4+ large granular lymphocyte leukemia. Broader study findings: Patient CD4-sorted repertoires stayed more clonal than healthy ones after leukemic-clone removal. Compared with healthy controls (2/35), patient top clones favored TRBV06 (8/27).

Per germline, CDR1 SEHNR and CDR2 FQNEAQ (reference sequence). The CDR3 extends over 14 amino acids. The V gene lost 3 bases and the J gene lost 2 bases, with 10 bases spanning the gap. The assay was run at survey level. TCRdb's table, derived via immunoSEQ multiplex PCR, lists solely in-frame clones and lacks some. Of about 46,000 clones in the sample, approximately 84% were seen once. A note on this clone: Antigen specificity is unknown.

The sequenced sample was CD4+ T cells from blood buffy coats. The genes are TRBV7-9 and TRBJ1-2; TRBD1 might be the D (5 bases). The receptor comes from a human donor in good health. The CDR3 loop reads CASSLARDNYGYTF. Here the CDR3 DNA reads TGTGCCAGCAGCTTGGCTCGGGACAACTATGGCTACACCTTC.